Given below is one T cell receptor (beta chain) in context. Germline CDR1 reads MGHDK; CDR2 reads SYGVNS. Between the trimmed V and J ends, which lost 3 bases and 3 bases, there was a span of 9 bases. The CDR3 sequence is 14 residues long. This sample is part of a study of blood T cell repertoires in COVID-19. Per the study methods: Amplification from reference gene primers served as the basis for estimated nucleated cell counts. The table came from immunoSEQ multiplex PCR; TCRdb's copy has only in-frame clones and leaves some out. The DNA was the basis for D and trimming; V, J and clone size are from that table. The sample lists 120,000 or so clones, roughly 79% occurring once.

The sequence derives from a man between 70 and 80 years old with acute or convalescent COVID-19. V is TRBV25-1 and J is TRBJ1-5; maybe TRBD1 (6 bases). Input material: peripheral blood. The CDR3 is CASSEAGDNQPQHF. Here the CDR3 DNA reads TGTGCCAGCAGTGAGGCAGGGGACAATCAGCCCCAGCATTTT.